This T cell receptor (beta chain) is from a study of T cell responses to AZD1222 COVID-19 vaccine. Findings of the study overall: Baseline seropositivity occurred in only a handful of AZD1222 recipients. Sampling captured repertoires only after the peak T cell response. A mostly white British donor set with more females was recruited, and clonal diversity was possibly underestimated.

The repertoire was sequenced with immunoSEQ multiplex PCR; TCRdb's copy has only in-frame clones and lacks some. The table includes 100,000 to 150,000 clones, 85% to 90% detected once. Per the germline V gene, CDR1 is LGHNA and CDR2 is YSLEER. V lost 4 bases, J lost 3 bases, and 10 bases lay in between. The CDR3 extends over 13 amino acids. As concerns this clone: The antigen remains unidentified.

The chain recombines TRBV4-3 with TRBJ2-7; no clear D gene. The source is an adult in good health. The sequenced sample was peripheral blood, obtained on day 0 of AZD1222 vaccination. This CDR3 is CASSPDGSYEQYF. The CDR3 nucleotides read TGCGCCAGCAGCCCCGACGGCAGCTACGAGCAGTACTTC.